Listed below are T cell receptor beta chains from one sample, sequenced in a study of identifying expanded T cells in peripheral blood. The repertoire was sequenced with immunoSEQ multiplex PCR; TCRdb's copy has only in-frame clones and lacks some. This sample yields about 76,000 clones, of which roughly 81% are seen a single time; approximately 20% belongs to the top ten. Source material: blood. The receptor source for this set is a person between 18 and 75 years old in good health. The CDR3 runs from the conserved cysteine through the conserved F or W. A D gene is named only where the DNA matches it firmly. Size tells how often a clone was seen (once, few, many) or the class of an expanded clone, and some rows leave it out.

d_call: .
j_call: TRBJ2-7
clone_size: .
v_call: TRBV27
cdr3_nt: TGTGCCAAAGGGACCTACGAGCAGTACTTC
cdr3_aa: CAKGTYEQYF

d_call: .
j_call: TRBJ2-7
clone_size: .
v_call: TRBV19
cdr3_nt: TGTGCCAGTAGTAACCTCGGACAGTCTCTCTACGAGCAGTACTTC
cdr3_aa: CASSNLGQSLYEQYF

d_call: .
j_call: TRBJ2-3
clone_size: once
v_call: TRBV9
cdr3_nt: TGTGCCAGCAGCGCCCTAGGGTGGCGGGACGGTACAGATACGCAGTATTTT
cdr3_aa: CASSALGWRDGTDTQYF

d_call: TRBD1
j_call: TRBJ2-2
clone_size: .
v_call: TRBV7-3
cdr3_nt: TGTGCCAGCAGCCCGGACAGGGAGAGACCCGGGGAGCTGTTTTTT
cdr3_aa: CASSPDRERPGELFF

d_call: TRBD2
j_call: TRBJ2-7
clone_size: .
v_call: TRBV6-5
cdr3_nt: TGTGCCAGCAGTCCGACTAGCGGGAGCGTCTACGAGCAGTACTTC
cdr3_aa: CASSPTSGSVYEQYF

d_call: .
j_call: TRBJ1-2
clone_size: .
v_call: TRBV4-2
cdr3_nt: TGTGCCAGCAGCCAAGATATCGGGGCAGGGAACTATGGCTACACCTTC
cdr3_aa: CASSQDIGAGNYGYTF

d_call: .
j_call: TRBJ2-6
clone_size: once
v_call: TRBV27
cdr3_nt: TGTGCCAGCAGTTCTGACTTCTCTGGGGCCAACGTCCTGACTTTC
cdr3_aa: CASSSDFSGANVLTF

d_call: .
j_call: TRBJ2-2
clone_size: .
v_call: TRBV28
cdr3_nt: TGTGCCACCGGGGCATTAAACACCGGGGAGCTGTTTTTT
cdr3_aa: CATGALNTGELFF

d_call: .
j_call: TRBJ1-2
clone_size: .
v_call: TRBV4-1
cdr3_nt: TGCGCCAGCAGCCAAGTTGGACGGAGCCGGTTTTATGGCTACACCTTC
cdr3_aa: CASSQVGRSRFYGYTF

d_call: .
j_call: TRBJ1-2
clone_size: .
v_call: TRBV28
cdr3_nt: TGTGCCAGCAGTCCGGGGTCCTCCGCTTATGGCTACACCTTC
cdr3_aa: CASSPGSSAYGYTF

d_call: TRBD1
j_call: TRBJ2-1
clone_size: .
v_call: TRBV5-1
cdr3_nt: TGCGCCAGCAGCCTAGGACAGGGGCCCCACAATGAGCAGTTCTTC
cdr3_aa: CASSLGQGPHNEQFF

d_call: .
j_call: TRBJ1-2
clone_size: .
v_call: TRBV11-2
cdr3_nt: TGTGCTTCCCAACTGGCGGGGGGCGGTAGCTATGGCTACACCTTC
cdr3_aa: CASQLAGGGSYGYTF